What follows are 10 T cell receptor beta chains derived from one specimen sequenced in a study of blood T cell repertoires in COVID-19. Clones were read by immunoSEQ multiplex PCR, and TCRdb kept only the in-frame ones, dropping some. Of about 180,000 clones in the sample, around 79% were seen once. The source material was peripheral blood. These receptor sequences come from a woman in her seventies with acute or convalescent COVID-19.

V is TRBV3-1 (or the pseudogene TRBV3-2) and J is TRBJ1-2, with TRBD1 as a possible D gene (5 bases). Deletions cut 0 bases from V and 5 bases from J, with 13 bases between. The germline CDR1 and CDR2 sequences are LGHDT and YNNKEL (reference sequence). This CDR3 has 15 amino acids. The CDR3 spells CASSQEGRRLYGYTF. The CDR3 nucleotides are TGTGCCAGCAGCCAAGAGGGGCGACGGCTTTATGGCTACACCTTC.

The chain recombines TRBV18 with TRBJ2-2; TRBD2 is a possible D gene (6 bases). Germline V CDR1 and CDR2: KGHSH, LQKENI. This CDR3 is built from 16 residues. The V end was cut by 3 bases, the J end by 7 bases, with 18 bases between. CDR3 sequence: CASSPIRAGTDGELFF. DNA for the CDR3: TGTGCCAGCTCACCGATAAGGGCGGGAACGGACGGGGAGCTGTTTTTT.

CDR3 residues: CASSPIGTSGTPNTGELFF. CDR3 in DNA: TGCGCCAGCAGCCCGATTGGGACTAGCGGGACTCCGAACACCGGGGAGCTGTTTTTT. V is TRBV5-1 and J is TRBJ2-2; 13 bases align to TRBD2. Trimming cost V 4 bases and J 0 bases; bases outside gene matches: 9. The germline CDR1 and CDR2 sequences are SGHRS and YFSETQ. The CDR3 sequence is 19 residues long.

The CDR3 bases are TGCGCCAGCAGCTTGGAGCTTGGACAGGCGAACACTGAAGCTTTCTTT. Translating it yields CASSLELGQANTEAFF. The chain carries TRBV5-1 and TRBJ1-1; TRBD1 matches 7 bases. The length of the CDR3 is 16 residues. CDR1 is SGHRS and CDR2 is YFSETQ in the germline V gene. J was trimmed by 1 base and V by 0 bases; bases with no gene match: 6. The full variable domain, in which reference TRBV5-1 and TRBJ1-1 provide the parts outside the CDR3, is KAGVTQTPRYLIKTRGQQVTLSCSPISGHRSVSWYQQTPGQGLQFLFEYFSETQRNKGNFPGRFSGRQFSNSRSEMNVSTLELGDSALYLCASSLELGQANTEAFFGQGTRLTVV.

The chain employs TRBV5-1 and TRBJ1-2, with D possibly being TRBD1 (5 bases). V lost 2 bases and J lost 8, with 22 bases in between. Germline V CDR1 and CDR2: SGHRS, YFSETQ. The CDR3 has 16 residues. The CDR3 region has the DNA TGCGCCAGCAGCTTCGTCGGGACTTTCCGGGAAGGGGGCTACACCTTC. As protein: CASSFVGTFREGGYTF.

As to this clone: Compared with germline, one end of the junction differs, possibly owing to a read error. The chain combines TRBV2 with TRBJ2-7, with 16 positions matching TRBD2. CDR3 size: 13 residues. Germline CDR1 SNHLY, CDR2 FYNNEI. The CDR3 here is CASSEMGLAGGQF. In DNA form, the CDR3 reads TGTGCCAGCAGTGAAATGGGACTAGCGGGAGGGCAATTC. Full variable domain (outside the CDR3, taken from reference TRBV2 and TRBJ2-7): EPEVTQTPSHQVTQMGQEVILRCVPISNHLYFYWYRQILGQKVEFLVSFYNNEISEKSEIFDDQFSVERPDGSNFTLKIRSTKLEDSAMYFCASSEMGLAGGQFGPGTRLTVT.

The CDR3 sequence: CASSQDGQPWSKLFF. CDR3 in DNA: TGCGCCAGCAGCCAAGACGGACAACCCTGGTCAAAACTGTTTTTT. The rearrangement uses TRBV4-1 and TRBJ1-4; possibly TRBD1 for D (5 bases). CDR1 is MGHRA, CDR2 YSYEKL, per germline. V was shortened by 0 bases and J by 10 bases, with 15 bases between the two germline ends. The CDR3 is 15 amino acids.

This chain joins TRBV19 and TRBJ2-1; no firm D call. This CDR3 is 14 amino acids long. V was cut by 4 bases and J by 2 bases, with 9 bases left in between. Germline V gene lookup returns CDR1 LNHDA and CDR2 SQIVND (reference sequence). The CDR3 sequence is CASSRRTTYNEQFF. The CDR3 DNA reads TGTGCCAGTAGTAGGAGAACCACCTACAATGAGCAGTTCTTC.

The table lists this clone with a few counts. The chain has TRBV7-3 and TRBJ2-1; D gene uncertain. This CDR3 is built from 14 residues. V was shortened by 1 base and J by 8 bases, with 12 bases between the two germline ends. Germline CDR1 is SGHTA and CDR2 is FQGTGA. CDR3 sequence reads: CASSLSRDKDEQFF. For the CDR3, the DNA is TGTGCCAGCAGCTTAAGTAGAGACAAGGATGAGCAGTTCTTC. Full variable domain (remainder filled in from reference TRBV7-3 and TRBJ2-1): GAGVSQTPSNKVTEKGKYVELRCDPISGHTALYWYRQSLGQGPEFLIYFQGTGAADDSGLPNDRFFAVRPEGSVSTLKIQRTERGDSAVYLCASSLSRDKDEQFFGPGTRLTVL.

Here the CDR3 reads CASSPRGGRNNEQYF. CDR3 in DNA: TGTGCCAGCTCACCCAGGGGTGGGAGAAATAACGAGCAGTACTTC. This sequence joins TRBV18 and TRBJ2-7; D is possibly TRBD1 (6 bases). Germline V gene sequence: CDR1 KGHSH, CDR2 LQKENI. V was pared by 3 bases and J by 5 bases, with 17 bases between. The CDR3 consists of 15 residues.